This TCR beta chain comes out of a study of blood T cell repertoires in COVID-19 (dated by TCRdb to 2019 to 2021). Regarding the study in general: Collaborator samples came from the United States, Italy and Spain and covered acute and convalescent phases of COVID-19. The samples were drawn from two sources: the first 160 participants of the ongoing ImmuneRACE study, and 1,000 to 1,500 subjects contributed by 6 global collaborators. Deeply sampled blood TCRbeta repertoires from subjects exposed to, actively infected with, or recovered from COVID-19 were included in the dataset. The repertoires were released in a freely available public database intended as a resource for research on the immune response to SARS-CoV-2. Nearly every sample came with metadata listing a de-identified subject ID, COVID-19 status, age in years and sex. Where HLA class I and class II types were available, the types were taken from metadata supplied by the sample provider, not from assay-based typing. The material from the prospective study consisted of cDNA or gDNA derived from T cells, B-cell-depleted T cells, or PBMCs. Study-wide findings and limitations: How much clinical and demographic metadata was included differed by source and by participant, and the metadata was provided uncurated.

Collaborating institutions collected whole blood in K2EDTA tubes following their own protocols. For TCRbeta analysis, collaborators shipped samples as frozen whole blood, isolated PBMCs, or DNA extracted from either of those sample types. Regarding this clone: This clone's antigen is unknown. The record has no base qualities; no much larger clone is one base away.

The immunoSEQ Assay, a bias-controlled multiplex PCR, was used to amplify TCRbeta CDR3 regions from genomic DNA. As for the authors' bioinformatics: Within the assay, amplification of reference gene primers was used to estimate how many nucleated cells each sample contained. To quantify the absolute abundance of each unique TCRbeta CDR3 rearrangement, sequence reads were collapsed and filtered. For each sample, productive Simpson clonality was calculated by taking the square root of Simpson's diversity index across productive rearrangements. TCRdb retrieved this table from immuneACCESS and kept in-frame rearrangements only. Not all clones are present; in checked studies, unresolved V genes account for under half, and no reason is known for the remainder. V and J calls and clone size are given by that table; D and trimming were obtained from the DNA. The sample records about 200,000 clones, around 87% of which are singletons. The ten top clones hold approximately 0.64% of the sample.

Sequenced: peripheral blood. The receptor's source is a man aged 50-60 years with acute or convalescent COVID-19.

The DNA is as follows: TGCGCCAGCAGTGAGTATGGCCGCAATCAGCCCCAGCATTTT. Its amino acids are CASSEYGRNQPQHF. The rearranged segments are TRBV10-2 and TRBJ1-5; there is no confident call for the D gene. Between the V and J ends, shortened by 1 base and 2 bases respectively, the junction contains 6 bases. The germline V gene provides CDR1 WSHSY and CDR2 SAAADI. The CDR3 spans 14 residues, from the cysteine through the phenylalanine. The only DNA kept is the CDR3, 42 bases in frame from the first base.